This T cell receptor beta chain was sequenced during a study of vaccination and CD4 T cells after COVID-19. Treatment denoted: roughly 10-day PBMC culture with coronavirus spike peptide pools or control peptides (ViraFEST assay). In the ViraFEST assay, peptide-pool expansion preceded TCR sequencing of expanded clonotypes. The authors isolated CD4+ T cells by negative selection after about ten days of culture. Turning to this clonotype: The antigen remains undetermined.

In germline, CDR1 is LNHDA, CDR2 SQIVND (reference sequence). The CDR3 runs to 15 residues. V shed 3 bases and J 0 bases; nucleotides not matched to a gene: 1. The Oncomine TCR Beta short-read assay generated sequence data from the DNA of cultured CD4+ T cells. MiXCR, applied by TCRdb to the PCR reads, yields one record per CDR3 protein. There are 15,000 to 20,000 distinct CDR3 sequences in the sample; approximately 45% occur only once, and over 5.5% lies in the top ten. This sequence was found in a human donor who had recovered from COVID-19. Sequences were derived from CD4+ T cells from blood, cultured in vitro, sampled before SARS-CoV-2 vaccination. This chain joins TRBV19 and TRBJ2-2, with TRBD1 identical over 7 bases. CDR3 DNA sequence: TGTGCCAGTAGTATCGGGACAGCGAACACCGGGGAGCTGTTTTTT. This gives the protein CASSIGTANTGELFF. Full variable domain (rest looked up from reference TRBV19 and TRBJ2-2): DGGITQSPKYLFRKEGQNVTLSCEQNLNHDAMYWYRQDPGQGLRLIYYSQIVNDFQKGDIAEGYSVSREKKESFPLTVTSAQKNPTAFYLCASSIGTANTGELFFGEGSRLTVL.